The T cell receptor (beta chain) under discussion was sequenced for a study of monozygotic twins with inflammatory bowel disease. Study-wide points: The inverse Simpson measure of TCRbeta diversity was lower in IBD patients than in healthy co-twins.

Input per TCR library consisted of approximately 3.5 ug of total RNA. TCRdb reprocessed the 5' RACE reads, keeping one entry per CDR3 protein, no DNA. The sample includes fewer than 150,000 distinct CDR3 sequences. The CDR3 has 12 amino acids. The germline V gene encodes CDR1 KGHSH and CDR2 LQKENI. Researchers isolated total RNA from whole blood without sorting T cells. With respect to this clonotype: Its antigen is not identified.

The rearrangement links TRBV18 to TRBJ2-5. Sequenced material: blood. The source is a human donor with ulcerative colitis or Crohn's disease, or a healthy co-twin of an affected twin (not recorded which). This CDR3 is CASSPSQVDQYF. Together with reference TRBV18 and TRBJ2-5, the CDR3 gives the full variable domain: NAGVMQNPRHLVRRRGQEARLRCSPMKGHSHVYWYRQLPEEGLKFMVYLQKENIIDESGMPKERFSAEFPKEGPSILRIQQVVRGDSAAYFCASSPSQVDQYFGPGTRLLVL.